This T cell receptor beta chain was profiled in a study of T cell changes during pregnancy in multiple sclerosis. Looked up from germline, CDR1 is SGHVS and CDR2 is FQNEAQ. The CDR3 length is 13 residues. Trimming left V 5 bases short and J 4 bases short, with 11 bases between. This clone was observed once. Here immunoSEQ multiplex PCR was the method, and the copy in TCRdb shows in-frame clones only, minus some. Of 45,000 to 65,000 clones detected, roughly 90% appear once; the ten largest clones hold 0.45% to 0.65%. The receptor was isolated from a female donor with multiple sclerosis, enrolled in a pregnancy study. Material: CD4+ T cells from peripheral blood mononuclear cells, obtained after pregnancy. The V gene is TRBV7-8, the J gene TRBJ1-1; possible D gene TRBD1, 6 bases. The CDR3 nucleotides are TGTGCCAGCAGCCGGAGGGGGGGCACTGAAGCTTTCTTT. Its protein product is CASSRRGGTEAFF.